This T cell receptor beta chain was found in a study of CD8 T cells in Susac syndrome. This clonotype has a single count. Reverse transcription of 0.5 to 1 ug RNA was performed with random hexamers. TCRdb analysed the immunoSEQ multiplex PCR reads with MiXCR anew, one entry per CDR3 protein. Among about 94,000 distinct CDR3 sequences, about 94% were seen once, and the ten largest hold about 0.3%. The TCR was taken from a human donor with Susac syndrome. Specimen: CD4+ T cells from PBMCs.

The CDR3 loop is CASSSETNQPQHF. The CDR3 DNA reads as TGTGCCAGCAGTTCGGAGACGAATCAGCCCCAGCATTTT. The chain is built from TRBV12-3 or TRBV12-4 and TRBJ1-5, with D unresolved. The CDR3 consists of 13 residues. V was pared by 4 bases and J by 4 bases, with 8 bases between.